The sequence of this T cell receptor (beta chain) was determined in a study of OX40 agonist ivuxolimab in advanced cancers. Germline assignment: CDR1 LGHNA and CDR2 YSLEER. The V gene end was trimmed by 1 base and the J gene end by 4 bases; junction bases not matched to a gene: 2. The CDR3 length is 14 residues. The table lists this clone with a few counts. Antigen specificity is unknown. Whole-study results and caveats: Some of the nonresponding patients also showed low levels of normalized T-cell clonal expansion.

Profiled with immunoSEQ multiplex PCR; TCRdb holds only in-frame clones, not every one. This sample has 35,000 to 45,000 clones, with about four fifths found just once. The sequencing here drew on CD4+ or CD8+ T cells sorted from blood, taken in a trial of the OX40 agonist ivuxolimab. The chain recombines TRBV4-3 with TRBJ2-7; 9 bases agree with TRBD2. This sequence originates from an adult with an advanced solid tumor such as melanoma, head and neck, liver or kidney cancer. The CDR3 DNA reads TGCGCCAGCAGCCAAGGGCGGGGGGGTTACGAGCAGTACTTC. Translation gives CASSQGRGGYEQYF.